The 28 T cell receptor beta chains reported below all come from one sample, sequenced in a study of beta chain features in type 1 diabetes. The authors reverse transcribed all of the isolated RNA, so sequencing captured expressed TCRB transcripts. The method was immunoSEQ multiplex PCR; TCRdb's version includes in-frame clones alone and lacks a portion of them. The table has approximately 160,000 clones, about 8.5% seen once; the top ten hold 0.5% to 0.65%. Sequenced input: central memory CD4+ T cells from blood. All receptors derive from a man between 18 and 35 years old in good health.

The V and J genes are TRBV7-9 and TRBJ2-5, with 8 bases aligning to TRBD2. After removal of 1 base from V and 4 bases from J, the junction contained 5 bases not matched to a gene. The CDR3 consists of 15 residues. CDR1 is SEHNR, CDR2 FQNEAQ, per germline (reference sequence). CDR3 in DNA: TGTGCCAGCAGCTTAGACTTGGGACTAGGAGAGACCCAGTACTTC. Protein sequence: CASSLDLGLGETQYF.

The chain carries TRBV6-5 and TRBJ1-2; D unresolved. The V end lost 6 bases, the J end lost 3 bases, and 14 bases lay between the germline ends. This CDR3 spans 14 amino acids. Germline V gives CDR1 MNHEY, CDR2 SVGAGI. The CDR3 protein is CASRQTLAHYGYTF. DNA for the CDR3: TGTGCCAGCAGGCAGACCCTAGCCCACTATGGCTACACCTTC.

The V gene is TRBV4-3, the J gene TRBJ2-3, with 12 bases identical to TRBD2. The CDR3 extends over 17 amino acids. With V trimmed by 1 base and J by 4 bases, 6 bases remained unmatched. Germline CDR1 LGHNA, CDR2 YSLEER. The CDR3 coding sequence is TGCGCCAGCAGCCAAGCGGGGCTAGCGGGGGGGCCAGATACGCAGTATTTT. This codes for CASSQAGLAGGPDTQYF.

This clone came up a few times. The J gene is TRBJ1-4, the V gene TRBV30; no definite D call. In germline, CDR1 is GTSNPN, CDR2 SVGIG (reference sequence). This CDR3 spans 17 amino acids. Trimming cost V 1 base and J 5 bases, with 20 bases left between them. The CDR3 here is CAWSGALGHELNEKLFF. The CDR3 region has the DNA TGTGCCTGGAGTGGGGCCCTCGGCCACGAATTGAATGAAAAACTGTTTTTT.

Written as DNA, the CDR3 is TGTGCCACCGGAAGAACAGGGGGCAATTCACCCCTCCACTTT. This codes for CATGRTGGNSPLHF. V usage is TRBV15 and J usage is TRBJ1-6; 9 bases are a match to TRBD1. The CDR3 has 14 residues. Germline CDR1 reads LNHNV; CDR2 reads YYDKDF (reference sequence). Trimming cost V 8 bases and J 7 bases; bases outside gene matches: 6.

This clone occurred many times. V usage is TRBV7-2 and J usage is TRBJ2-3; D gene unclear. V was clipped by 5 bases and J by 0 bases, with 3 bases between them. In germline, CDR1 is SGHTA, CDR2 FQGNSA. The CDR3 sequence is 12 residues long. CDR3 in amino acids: CASSRSTDTQYF. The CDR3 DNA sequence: TGTGCCAGCAGCCGTAGCACAGATACGCAGTATTTT.

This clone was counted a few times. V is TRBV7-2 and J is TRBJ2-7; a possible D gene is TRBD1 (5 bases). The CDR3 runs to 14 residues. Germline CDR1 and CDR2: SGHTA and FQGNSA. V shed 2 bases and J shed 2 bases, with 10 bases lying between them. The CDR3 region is CASSLWAGTYEQYF. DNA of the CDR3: TGTGCCAGCAGCTTATGGGCAGGGACCTACGAGCAGTACTTC.

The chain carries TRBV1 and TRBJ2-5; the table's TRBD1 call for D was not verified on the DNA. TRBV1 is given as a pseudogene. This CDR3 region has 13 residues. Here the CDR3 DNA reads TGCACCAGCGCACCTCGGACAGAAGAGACCCAGTACTTC. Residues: CTSAPRTEETQYF.

The CDR3 sequence: CASSGAGRGYYETQYF. CDR3 coding DNA: TGTGCCAGTAGCGGGGCCGGCAGGGGATATTATGAGACCCAGTACTTC. The chain recombines TRBV19 with TRBJ2-5; D might be TRBD1 (6 bases). V dropped 6 bases and J dropped 5 bases, with 22 bases sitting between them. The CDR3 is 16 amino acids. The germline gives CDR1 LNHDA, CDR2 SQIVND (reference sequence).

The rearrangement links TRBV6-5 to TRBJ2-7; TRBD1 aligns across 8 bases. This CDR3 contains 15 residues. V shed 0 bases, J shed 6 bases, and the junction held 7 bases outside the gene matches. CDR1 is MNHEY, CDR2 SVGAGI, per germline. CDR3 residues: CASSYSWTGTGEQYF. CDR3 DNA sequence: TGTGCCAGCAGTTACTCCTGGACAGGGACTGGCGAGCAGTACTTC.

The CDR3 DNA follows: TGTGCCAGCAGCGTAGCTCCTCAGGGGGGGAACACTGAAGCTTTCTTT. Translated: CASSVAPQGGNTEAFF. The V call is TRBV9, the J call TRBJ1-1; TRBD1 matches 7 bases. The V gene's germline CDR1 is SGDLS and CDR2 YYNGEE. CDR3 length equals 16 residues. With 0 bases clipped from V and 1 base from J, the junction kept 6 bases outside the gene matches.

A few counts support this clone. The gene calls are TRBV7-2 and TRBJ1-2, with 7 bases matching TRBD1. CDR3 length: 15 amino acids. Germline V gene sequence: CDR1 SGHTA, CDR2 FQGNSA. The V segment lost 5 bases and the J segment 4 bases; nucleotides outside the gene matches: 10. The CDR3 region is CASSADRDQIYGYTF. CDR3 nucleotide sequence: TGTGCCAGCAGCGCCGACAGGGATCAGATCTATGGCTACACCTTC.

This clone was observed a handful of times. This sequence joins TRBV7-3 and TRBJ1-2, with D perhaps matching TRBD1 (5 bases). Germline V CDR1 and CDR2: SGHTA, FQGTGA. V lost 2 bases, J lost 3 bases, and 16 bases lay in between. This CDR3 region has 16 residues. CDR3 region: CASSLGPTRGDYGYTF. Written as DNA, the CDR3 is TGTGCCAGCAGCTTAGGTCCTACAAGGGGTGACTATGGCTACACCTTC.

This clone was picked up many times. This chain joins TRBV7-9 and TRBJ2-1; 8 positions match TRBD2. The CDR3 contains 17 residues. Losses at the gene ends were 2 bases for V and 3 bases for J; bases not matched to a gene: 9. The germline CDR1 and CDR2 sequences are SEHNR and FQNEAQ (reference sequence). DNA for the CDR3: TGTGCCAGCAGCTTACAGCGGGGGTCCTCAGGCTACAATGAGCAGTTCTTC. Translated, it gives CASSLQRGSSGYNEQFF.

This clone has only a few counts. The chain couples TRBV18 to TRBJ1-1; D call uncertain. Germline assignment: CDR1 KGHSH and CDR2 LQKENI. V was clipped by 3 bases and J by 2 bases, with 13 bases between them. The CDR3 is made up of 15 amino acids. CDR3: CASSPPFVTNTEAFF. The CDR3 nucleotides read TGTGCCAGCTCACCCCCCTTTGTTACAAACACTGAAGCTTTCTTT.

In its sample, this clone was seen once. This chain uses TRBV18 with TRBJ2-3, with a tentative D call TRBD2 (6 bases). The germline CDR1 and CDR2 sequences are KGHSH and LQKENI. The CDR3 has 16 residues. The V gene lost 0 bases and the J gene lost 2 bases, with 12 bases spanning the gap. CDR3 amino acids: CASSPPGGIPTDTQYF. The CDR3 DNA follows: TGTGCCAGCTCACCACCAGGCGGGATACCCACAGATACGCAGTATTTT.

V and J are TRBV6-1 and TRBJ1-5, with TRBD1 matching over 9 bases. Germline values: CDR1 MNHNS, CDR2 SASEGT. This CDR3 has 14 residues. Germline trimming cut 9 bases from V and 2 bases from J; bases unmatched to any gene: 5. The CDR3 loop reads CASVQGAGNQPQHF. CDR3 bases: TGTGCCAGTGTACAGGGGGCCGGCAATCAGCCCCAGCATTTT.

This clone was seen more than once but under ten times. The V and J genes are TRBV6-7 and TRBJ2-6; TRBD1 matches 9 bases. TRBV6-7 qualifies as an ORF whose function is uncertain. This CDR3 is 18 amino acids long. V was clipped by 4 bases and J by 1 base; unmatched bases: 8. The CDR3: CASSSSGQGTSGANVLTF. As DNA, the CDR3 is TGTGCCAGCAGTTCATCGGGACAGGGAACTTCTGGGGCCAACGTCCTGACTTTC.

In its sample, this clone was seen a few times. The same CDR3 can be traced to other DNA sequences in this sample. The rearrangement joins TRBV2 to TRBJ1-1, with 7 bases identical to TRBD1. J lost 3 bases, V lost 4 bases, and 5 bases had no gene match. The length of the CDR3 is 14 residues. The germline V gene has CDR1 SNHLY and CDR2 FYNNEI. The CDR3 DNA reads TGTGCCAGCAGTGTAACAGGGGTTGACACTGAAGCTTTCTTT. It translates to CASSVTGVDTEAFF.

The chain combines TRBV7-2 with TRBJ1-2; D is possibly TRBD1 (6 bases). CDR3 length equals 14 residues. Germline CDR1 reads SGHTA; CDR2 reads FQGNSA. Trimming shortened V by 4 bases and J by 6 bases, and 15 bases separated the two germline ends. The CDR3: CASSSQGHLHGYTF. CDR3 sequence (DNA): TGTGCCAGCAGCTCCCAGGGACACCTACATGGCTACACCTTC.

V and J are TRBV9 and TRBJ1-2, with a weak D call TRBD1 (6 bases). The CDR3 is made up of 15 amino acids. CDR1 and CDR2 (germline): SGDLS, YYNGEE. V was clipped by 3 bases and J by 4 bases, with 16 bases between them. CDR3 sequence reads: CASSAGTRDTYGYTF. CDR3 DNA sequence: TGTGCCAGCAGCGCCGGAACCCGGGACACCTATGGCTACACCTTC.

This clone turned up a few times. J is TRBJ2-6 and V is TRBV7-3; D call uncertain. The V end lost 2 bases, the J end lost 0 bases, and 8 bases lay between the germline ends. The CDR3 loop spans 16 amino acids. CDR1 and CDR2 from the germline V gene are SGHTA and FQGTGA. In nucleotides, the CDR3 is TGTGCCAGCAGCTTAGTATCGGGCTCTGGGGCCAACGTCCTGACTTTC. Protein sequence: CASSLVSGSGANVLTF.

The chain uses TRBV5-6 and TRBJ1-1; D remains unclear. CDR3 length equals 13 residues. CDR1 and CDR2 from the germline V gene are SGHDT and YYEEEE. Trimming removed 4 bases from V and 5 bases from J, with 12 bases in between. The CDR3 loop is CASSPDFFTEAFF. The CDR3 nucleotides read TGTGCCAGCAGCCCGGACTTTTTTACTGAAGCTTTCTTT.

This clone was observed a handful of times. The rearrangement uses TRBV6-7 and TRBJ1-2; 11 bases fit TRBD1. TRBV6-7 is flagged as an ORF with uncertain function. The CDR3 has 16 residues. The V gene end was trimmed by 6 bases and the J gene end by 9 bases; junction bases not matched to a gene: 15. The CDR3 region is CASSRPRGDRGSSYTF. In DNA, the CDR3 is TGTGCCAGCAGCCGGCCCCGGGGGGACAGGGGGAGCAGCTACACCTTC.

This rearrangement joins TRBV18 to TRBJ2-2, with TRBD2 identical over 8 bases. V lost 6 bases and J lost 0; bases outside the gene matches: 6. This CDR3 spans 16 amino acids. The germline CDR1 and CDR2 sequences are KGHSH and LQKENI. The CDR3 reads CASSPTSATNTGELFF. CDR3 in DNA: TGTGCCAGCTCCCCGACTAGCGCGACGAACACCGGGGAGCTGTTTTTT.

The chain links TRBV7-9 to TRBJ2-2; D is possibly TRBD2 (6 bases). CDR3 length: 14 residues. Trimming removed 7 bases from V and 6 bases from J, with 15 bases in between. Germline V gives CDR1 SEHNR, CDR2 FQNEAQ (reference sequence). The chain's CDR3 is CASTGPGRSGELFF. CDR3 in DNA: TGTGCCAGCACAGGACCGGGGAGGTCCGGGGAGCTGTTTTTT. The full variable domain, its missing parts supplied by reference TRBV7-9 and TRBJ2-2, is DTGVSQNPRHKITKRGQNVTFRCDPISEHNRLYWYRQTLGQGPEFLTYFQNEAQLEKSRLLSDRFSAERPKGSFSTLEIQRTEQGDSAMYLCASTGPGRSGELFFGEGSRLTVL.

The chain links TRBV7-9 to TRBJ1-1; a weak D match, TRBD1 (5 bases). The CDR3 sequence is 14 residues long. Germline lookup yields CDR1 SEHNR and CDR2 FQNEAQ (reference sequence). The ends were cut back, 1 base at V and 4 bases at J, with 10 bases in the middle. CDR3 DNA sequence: TGTGCCAGCAGCTTAGATGGGGGGTTCACTGAAGCTTTCTTT. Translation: CASSLDGGFTEAFF. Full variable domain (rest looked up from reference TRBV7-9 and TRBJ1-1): DTGVSQNPRHKITKRGQNVTFRCDPISEHNRLYWYRQTLGQGPEFLTYFQNEAQLEKSRLLSDRFSAERPKGSFSTLEIQRTEQGDSAMYLCASSLDGGFTEAFFGQGTRLTVV.

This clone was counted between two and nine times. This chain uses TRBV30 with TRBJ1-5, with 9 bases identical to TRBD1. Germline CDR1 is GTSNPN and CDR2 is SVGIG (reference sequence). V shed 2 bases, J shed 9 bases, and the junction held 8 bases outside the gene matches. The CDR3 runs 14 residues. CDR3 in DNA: TGTGCCTGGAGTCCTGACAGGGGGAATAGGCCCCAGCATTTT. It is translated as CAWSPDRGNRPQHF.